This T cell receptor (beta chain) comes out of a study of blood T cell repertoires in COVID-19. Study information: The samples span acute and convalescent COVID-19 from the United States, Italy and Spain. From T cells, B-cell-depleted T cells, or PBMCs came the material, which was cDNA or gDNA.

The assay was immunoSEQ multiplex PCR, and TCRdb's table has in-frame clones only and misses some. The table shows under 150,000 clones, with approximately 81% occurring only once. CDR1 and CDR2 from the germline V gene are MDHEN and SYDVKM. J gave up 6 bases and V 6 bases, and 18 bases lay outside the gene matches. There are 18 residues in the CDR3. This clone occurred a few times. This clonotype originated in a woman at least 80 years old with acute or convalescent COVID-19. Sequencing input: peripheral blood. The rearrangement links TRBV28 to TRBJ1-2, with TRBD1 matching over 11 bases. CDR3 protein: CASSRYPDGQGARHGYTF. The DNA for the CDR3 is TGTGCCAGCAGCCGTTACCCAGACGGACAGGGGGCCAGGCATGGCTACACCTTC.